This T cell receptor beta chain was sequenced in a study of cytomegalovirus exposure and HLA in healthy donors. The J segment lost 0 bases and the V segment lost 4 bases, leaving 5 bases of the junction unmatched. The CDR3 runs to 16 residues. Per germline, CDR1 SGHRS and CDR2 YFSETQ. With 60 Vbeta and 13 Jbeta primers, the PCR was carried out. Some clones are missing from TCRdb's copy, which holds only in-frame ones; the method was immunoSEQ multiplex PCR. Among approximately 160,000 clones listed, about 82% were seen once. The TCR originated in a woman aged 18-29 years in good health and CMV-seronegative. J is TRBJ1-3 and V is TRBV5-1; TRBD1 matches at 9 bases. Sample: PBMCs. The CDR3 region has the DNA TGCGCCAGCAGCCCACGGGACAGGGCCTCTGGAAACACCATATATTTT. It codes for CASSPRDRASGNTIYF.